Shown below are 9 T cell receptor beta chains from a single sample sequenced in a study of blood T cell repertoires in COVID-19. Method: immunoSEQ multiplex PCR; TCRdb's copy keeps in-frame clones and lacks some. The sample contains about 160,000 clones, 82% of which appear only once. The sequenced sample consisted of peripheral blood. These receptors were obtained from a woman in her thirties or forties with COVID-19, enrolled during active disease.

The genes are TRBV10-1 and TRBJ2-5, with TRBD2 as a possible D gene (5 bases). CDR3 length: 13 residues. Germline-derived CDR1 and CDR2 are WNHNN and SYGVQD (reference sequence). Trimming pared 4 bases from V and 4 bases from J, leaving 10 bases between. The CDR3 DNA sequence: TGCGCCAGCAGTGGAGGGTTTGGAGAGACCCAGTACTTC. Its protein product is CASSGGFGETQYF.

This sequence joins TRBV6-4 and TRBJ2-1, with TRBD2 identical over 9 bases. Germline CDR1 and CDR2: MRHNA and SNTAGT. CDR3 length: 14 residues. V trimming: 1 base; J trimming: 5 bases; junction bases outside the gene matches: 0. The CDR3 reads CASSDLAGDNEQFF. In DNA form, the CDR3 reads TGTGCCAGCAGTGACTTAGCGGGGGACAATGAGCAGTTCTTC.

This clone occurred once. The rearrangement links TRBV2 to TRBJ2-5; 8 bases agree with TRBD2. Germline-derived CDR1 and CDR2 are SNHLY and FYNNEI. The CDR3 is 14 amino acids. V was clipped by 7 bases and J by 2 bases; unmatched bases: 6. The CDR3 bases are TGTGCCAGCACGACTAGCGCTGGACAAGAGACCCAGTACTTC. Encoded protein: CASTTSAGQETQYF.

This clone was seen more than once but under ten times. The CDR3 loop is CASSFLSDLNTEAFF. The CDR3 nucleotides are TGTGCCAGCAGCTTTTTGTCGGACTTGAACACTGAAGCTTTCTTT. The chain couples TRBV5-8 to TRBJ1-1, with no clear D. The V end was cut by 2 bases, the J end by 0 bases, with 11 bases between. The CDR3 contains 15 residues. Germline CDR1 SGHTS, CDR2 YDEGEE.

The rearrangement links TRBV3-1 (or the pseudogene TRBV3-2) to TRBJ2-7; TRBD2 agrees at 13 bases. Losses at the gene ends were 5 bases for V and 6 bases for J; bases not matched to a gene: 7. Germline CDR1 is LGHDT and CDR2 is YNNKEL (reference sequence). This CDR3 spans 15 amino acids. In DNA, the CDR3 is TGTGCCAGCAGCGAGGGACTAGCGGGATTCGGCGAGCAGTACTTC. Its protein product is CASSEGLAGFGEQYF.

In this sample, this clone turned up a few times. This rearrangement joins TRBV19 to TRBJ1-3, with D possibly matching TRBD1 (5 bases). The V gene lost 9 bases and the J gene lost 2 bases, with 11 bases spanning the gap. Looked up from germline, CDR1 is LNHDA and CDR2 is SQIVND (reference sequence). CDR3 length: 13 residues. In nucleotides, the CDR3 is TGTGCCAGCGGGGGTTCGGCTGGAAACACCATATATTTT. Amino acid sequence: CASGGSAGNTIYF.

The chain links TRBV18 to TRBJ1-1; D gene ambiguous. This CDR3 has 14 residues. V lost 3 bases, J lost 4 bases, and 12 bases lay in between. The V gene's germline CDR1 is KGHSH and CDR2 LQKENI. CDR3 bases: TGTGCCAGCTCACCTGGAGCGGTGGGCACTGAAGCTTTCTTT. Protein product: CASSPGAVGTEAFF.

The J gene is TRBJ2-7, the V gene TRBV27; a weak D match, TRBD2 (6 bases). The length of the CDR3 is 14 residues. V shed 6 bases and J shed 0 bases, with 12 bases lying between them. Germline V lookup: CDR1 MNHEY, CDR2 SMNVEV (reference sequence). The CDR3 is CASRREPSSYEQYF. CDR3 in DNA: TGTGCCAGCAGACGGGAGCCAAGCTCCTACGAGCAGTACTTC.

The chain uses TRBV4-1 and TRBJ1-2; D unclear. Trimming removed 0 bases at V and 6 bases at J, with 11 bases between. This CDR3 comprises 14 residues. Germline loops: CDR1 MGHRA, CDR2 YSYEKL. The CDR3 here is CASSQDDYSHGYTF. Written as DNA, the CDR3 is TGCGCCAGCAGCCAAGATGACTATAGTCATGGCTACACCTTC.